This is a list of T cell receptor beta chains from one sample in a study of patients and donors after allogeneic stem cell transplantation. TCRdb recomputed calls from the RT-PCR reads with MiXCR, one row per CDR3 protein. The sample gives hundreds of thousands of distinct CDR3 sequences, 16% of which show up once; just over 7% is in the top ten. Sample: blood, either unsorted or a sorted T cell fraction (not recorded which). Receptors were obtained from a human donor who was either an allogeneic HSCT recipient or a stem cell or donor lymphocyte infusion donor (not recorded which). It is not recorded whose cells these are; they may come from a transplant donor. Each CDR3 is given with its conserved first and last residue.

TRBJ2-1	TRBV7-9	CASIGGNEQFF
TRBJ1-1	TRBV5-5	CASSPGVALAAFF
TRBJ2-1	TRBV19	CACQDRTSYNEQFF
TRBJ2-1	TRBV7-9	CASAWADRGGSNEQFF
TRBJ2-5	TRBV28	CASRPNLTPRDTETQYF
TRBJ2-7	TRBV2	CASSLTGALNYEQYF
TRBJ1-1	TRBV14	CASSQELGPIFYTEAFF
TRBJ1-1	TRBV12-3/TRBV12-4	CASGAYRDTEAFF
TRBJ2-2	TRBV6-1	CASRGNGELFF
TRBJ2-7	TRBV6-2/TRBV6-3	CASFSGYRTPYEQYF
TRBJ1-5	TRBV6-2/TRBV6-3	CASSYEGASYQPQHF